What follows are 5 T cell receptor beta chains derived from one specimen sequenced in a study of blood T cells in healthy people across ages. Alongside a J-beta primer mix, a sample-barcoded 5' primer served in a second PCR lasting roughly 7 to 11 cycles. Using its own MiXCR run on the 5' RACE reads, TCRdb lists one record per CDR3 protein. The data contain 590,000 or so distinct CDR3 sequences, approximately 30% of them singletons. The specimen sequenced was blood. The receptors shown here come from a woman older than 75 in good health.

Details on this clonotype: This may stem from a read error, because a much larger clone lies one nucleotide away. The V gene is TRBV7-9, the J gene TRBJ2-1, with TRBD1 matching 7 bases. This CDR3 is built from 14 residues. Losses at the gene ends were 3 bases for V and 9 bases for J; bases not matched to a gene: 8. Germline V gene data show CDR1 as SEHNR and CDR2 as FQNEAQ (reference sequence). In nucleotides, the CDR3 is TGTGCCAGCAGCTTTAGGGACAGCAACAGTGAGCAGTTCTTC. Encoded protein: CASSFRDSNSEQFF.

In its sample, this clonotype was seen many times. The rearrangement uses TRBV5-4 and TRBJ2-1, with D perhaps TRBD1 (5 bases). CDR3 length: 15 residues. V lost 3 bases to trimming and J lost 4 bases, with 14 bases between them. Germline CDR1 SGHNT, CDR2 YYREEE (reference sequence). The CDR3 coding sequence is TGTGCCAGCAGCTCACAGGAAGATGATTACAATGAGCAGTTCTTC. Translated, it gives CASSSQEDDYNEQFF.

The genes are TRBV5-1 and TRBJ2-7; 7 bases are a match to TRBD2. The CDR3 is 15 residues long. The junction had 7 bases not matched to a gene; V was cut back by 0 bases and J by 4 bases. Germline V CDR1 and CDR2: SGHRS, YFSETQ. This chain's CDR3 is CASSLGSRGGYEQYF. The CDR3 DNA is TGCGCCAGCAGCTTGGGGTCGAGGGGAGGGTACGAGCAGTACTTC.

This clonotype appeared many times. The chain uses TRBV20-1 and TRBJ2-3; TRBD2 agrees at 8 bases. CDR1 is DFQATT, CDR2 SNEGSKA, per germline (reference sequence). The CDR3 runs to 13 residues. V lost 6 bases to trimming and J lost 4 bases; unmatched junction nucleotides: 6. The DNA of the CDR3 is TGCAGTGCCCCGGGACTAGAACCAGATACGCAGTATTTT. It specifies CSAPGLEPDTQYF.

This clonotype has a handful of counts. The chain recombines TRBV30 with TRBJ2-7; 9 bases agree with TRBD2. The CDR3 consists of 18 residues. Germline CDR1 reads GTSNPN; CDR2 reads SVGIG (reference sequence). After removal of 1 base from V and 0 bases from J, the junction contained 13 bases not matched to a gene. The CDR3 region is CAWSGWGSGGQSSYEQYF. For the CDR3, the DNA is TGTGCCTGGAGTGGCTGGGGTAGCGGGGGACAAAGCTCCTACGAGCAGTACTTC. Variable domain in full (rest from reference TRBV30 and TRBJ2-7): SQTIHQWPATLVQPVGSPLSLECTVEGTSNPNLYWYRQAAGRGLQLLFYSVGIGQISSEVPQNLSASRPQDRQFILSSKKLLLSDSGFYLCAWSGWGSGGQSSYEQYFGPGTRLTVT.